One and the same sample provided the 18 T cell receptor beta chains below, sequenced in a study of T cell responses to AZD1222 COVID-19 vaccine. Profiling relied on immunoSEQ multiplex PCR, and the TCRdb table lists in-frame clones only, not all of them. The profile covers more than 85,000 clones, with around 90% appearing a single time and about 5.2% taken by the ten largest. Sequences were derived from peripheral blood, sampled on day 0 of AZD1222 vaccination. Receptor source: an adult in good health.

V and J are TRBV7-9 and TRBJ2-6, with a tentative D call TRBD2 (5 bases). Between the trimmed V and J ends, which lost 2 bases and 2 bases, there was a span of 7 bases. Germline V CDR1 and CDR2: SEHNR, FQNEAQ (reference sequence). The CDR3 sequence is 15 residues long. The CDR3 here is CASSLRGTGANVLTF. The CDR3 region has the DNA TGTGCCAGCAGCTTAAGAGGGACTGGGGCCAACGTCCTGACTTTC.

V is TRBV5-4 and J is TRBJ2-7; no clear D. The CDR3 has 16 amino acids. Germline CDR1 and CDR2: SGHNT and YYREEE (reference sequence). The germline V and J ends were trimmed by 4 bases and 0 bases, with 17 bases remaining between them. As DNA, the CDR3 is TGTGCCAGCAGCATGATGGCAGGTGAGAGCTCCTACGAGCAGTACTTC. It encodes CASSMMAGESSYEQYF. Full variable domain (missing parts from reference TRBV5-4 and TRBJ2-7): ETGVTQSPTHLIKTRGQQVTLRCSSQSGHNTVSWYQQALGQGPQFIFQYYREEENGRGNFPPRFSGLQFPNYSSELNVNALELDDSALYLCASSMMAGESSYEQYFGPGTRLTVT.

The chain couples TRBV6-5 to TRBJ1-1, with 7 bases identical to TRBD1. J gave up 5 bases and V 7 bases, and 7 bases lay outside the gene matches. Germline V gene data show CDR1 as MNHEY and CDR2 as SVGAGI. The CDR3 loop spans 13 amino acids. DNA of the CDR3: TGTGCCAGCAACAGACAGGGAACTACTGAAGCTTTCTTT. Its protein product is CASNRQGTTEAFF.

This rearrangement joins TRBV7-9 to TRBJ1-2; D is uncertain. V dropped 5 bases and J dropped 1 base, with 8 bases sitting between them. The germline V gene encodes CDR1 SEHNR and CDR2 FQNEAQ (reference sequence). The CDR3 is made up of 13 amino acids. Here the CDR3 reads CASSGRSNYGYTF. DNA for the CDR3: TGTGCCAGCAGCGGGAGGAGTAACTATGGCTACACCTTC.

This clone has just one count. The chain uses TRBV7-9 and TRBJ2-1, with a weak D call TRBD1 (5 bases). This CDR3 comprises 15 residues. V was trimmed by 0 bases and J by 7 bases, leaving 13 bases between them. Germline V lookup: CDR1 SEHNR, CDR2 FQNEAQ (reference sequence). As DNA, the CDR3 is TGTGCCAGCAGCTTAGCGCAGGGTGGGCTGAATGAGCAGTTCTTC. It yields the protein CASSLAQGGLNEQFF.

The CDR3 here is CASSVLGGQGDYGYTF. CDR3 nucleotides: TGTGCCAGCAGCGTACTCGGGGGACAAGGCGACTATGGCTACACCTTC. V is TRBV9 and J is TRBJ1-2; maybe TRBD1 (6 bases). Trimming stripped 1 base from V and 3 bases from J, with 16 bases between. The CDR3 sequence is 16 residues long. Germline V gene data show CDR1 as SGDLS and CDR2 as YYNGEE. Looking up the rest from reference TRBV9 and TRBJ1-2 gives the full variable domain: DSGVTQTPKHLITATGQRVTLRCSPRSGDLSVYWYQQSLDQGLQFLIQYYNGEERAKGNILERFSAQQFPDLHSELNLSSLELGDSALYFCASSVLGGQGDYGYTFGSGTRLTVV.

On this clone itself: Additional DNA sequences in this sample encode the identical CDR3. This chain joins TRBV7-3 and TRBJ2-1; 7 nucleotides agree with TRBD2. V shed 2 bases, J shed 8 bases, and the junction held 0 bases outside the gene matches. The CDR3 runs to 12 residues. Germline V lookup: CDR1 SGHTA, CDR2 FQGTGA. CDR3 bases: TGTGCCAGCAGCTTAGGGGGGGATGAGCAGTTCTTC. Amino acid sequence: CASSLGGDEQFF.

This CDR3 reads CAWSGYIYEQYF. DNA of the CDR3: TGTGCCTGGAGTGGATACATCTACGAGCAGTACTTC. V is TRBV30 and J is TRBJ2-7; D gene unclear. The CDR3 consists of 12 residues. Germline CDR1 is GTSNPN and CDR2 is SVGIG (reference sequence). Deletions cut 1 base from V and 3 bases from J, with 7 bases between.

The gene calls are TRBV6-2 or TRBV6-3 and TRBJ2-3, with 7 bases fitting TRBD1. The ends lost 4 bases at V and 4 bases at J; junction bases unmatched: 11. In germline, CDR1 is MNHEY, CDR2 SVGEGT. The CDR3 is made up of 16 amino acids. The CDR3, as DNA: TGTGCCAGCAGTTCACCGTCGTTGACAGGGTCAGATACGCAGTATTTT. Amino acid sequence: CASSSPSLTGSDTQYF.

The chain has TRBV2 and TRBJ1-1; no clear D. The germline CDR1 and CDR2 sequences are SNHLY and FYNNEI. The length of the CDR3 is 13 residues. V shed 6 bases and J shed 10 bases, with 18 bases lying between them. CDR3 sequence reads: CASSYPSAGAAFF. CDR3 bases: TGTGCCAGCAGCTATCCCTCGGCCGGTGCAGCTTTCTTT.

The CDR3 spells CASSLSENTWNTEAFF. The CDR3 bases are TGTGCCAGCAGCTTATCGGAAAACACATGGAACACTGAAGCTTTCTTT. The chain has TRBV7-9 and TRBJ1-1; D ambiguous. Trimming took 2 bases from V and 1 from J, leaving 14 bases between them. The CDR3 length is 16 residues. Germline V gene lookup returns CDR1 SEHNR and CDR2 FQNEAQ (reference sequence).

This clone was recorded only once. This chain joins TRBV5-1 and TRBJ2-7, with TRBD2 matching 10 bases. V shed 5 bases and J 5 bases; nucleotides not matched to a gene: 13. The germline V gene encodes CDR1 SGHRS and CDR2 YFSETQ. The CDR3 has 16 amino acids. Here the CDR3 reads CASRSFTQLAGNEQYF. The CDR3 DNA follows: TGCGCCAGCAGAAGTTTTACCCAACTAGCGGGAAACGAGCAGTACTTC. The full variable domain, completed using reference TRBV5-1 and TRBJ2-7, is KAGVTQTPRYLIKTRGQQVTLSCSPISGHRSVSWYQQTPGQGLQFLFEYFSETQRNKGNFPGRFSGRQFSNSRSEMNVSTLELGDSALYLCASRSFTQLAGNEQYFGPGTRLTVT.

The chain has TRBV24-1 and TRBJ2-3, with 10 bases fitting TRBD2. CDR3 length: 17 residues. V lost 5 bases and J lost 4; bases outside the gene matches: 11. The V gene's germline CDR1 is KGHDR and CDR2 SFDVKD. The CDR3 region has the DNA TGTGCCACCAGTGCTCGCGGAGCGGGAGGGGGGGCAGATACGCAGTATTTT. It codes for CATSARGAGGGADTQYF.

The chain employs TRBV6-5 and TRBJ2-7, with D perhaps matching TRBD1 (6 bases). The CDR3 totals 14 residues. Germline V gives CDR1 MNHEY, CDR2 SVGAGI. Trimming cost V 1 base and J 4 bases, with 11 bases left between them. The CDR3 DNA reads TGTGCCAGCAGTTACTTGGGGGCGCGGTACGAGCAGTACTTC. It yields the protein CASSYLGARYEQYF.

The V gene is TRBV11-3, the J gene TRBJ2-3, with TRBD1 identical over 9 bases. Trimming at V came to 6 bases and at J to 5 bases, leaving 9 bases not matched to a gene. Germline V gene sequence: CDR1 SGHNT, CDR2 YENEEA. The CDR3 has 15 residues. As DNA, the CDR3 is TGTGCCAGCAGAAGGCCGGGACAGGGTGAAGATACGCAGTATTTT. Its protein is CASRRPGQGEDTQYF.

The gene calls are TRBV5-1 and TRBJ2-5; possibly TRBD1 for D (6 bases). Germline assignment: CDR1 SGHRS and CDR2 YFSETQ. The CDR3 is made up of 14 amino acids. Trimming removed 5 bases from V and 2 bases from J, with 13 bases in between. CDR3 protein: CASRAGTNQETQYF. The CDR3 nucleotides read TGCGCCAGCAGGGCCGGGACAAATCAAGAGACCCAGTACTTC.

The V gene is TRBV24-1, the J gene TRBJ2-7, with D uncertain. V lost 4 bases and J 3 bases, leaving 3 bases between the germline ends. The CDR3 runs 11 residues. CDR1 is KGHDR and CDR2 is SFDVKD in the germline V gene. In DNA, the CDR3 is TGTGCCACCAGTGAAGGCTACGAGCAGTACTTC. Amino acids: CATSEGYEQYF.

The chain couples TRBV6-1 to TRBJ1-1, with no clear D. Trimming shortened V by 10 bases and J by 0 bases, and 12 bases separated the two germline ends. The CDR3 extends over 13 amino acids. Looked up from germline, CDR1 is MNHNS and CDR2 is SASEGT. This CDR3 reads CATVDPMNTEAFF. The CDR3, as DNA: TGTGCCACCGTCGATCCCATGAACACTGAAGCTTTCTTT.